The rows below give T cell receptor beta chains drawn from one sample of a study of cytomegalovirus exposure and HLA in healthy donors. Libraries were prepared by immunoSEQ multiplex PCR; TCRdb keeps only in-frame clonotypes and omits some of them. Among roughly 150,000 clones listed, approximately 75% were seen once. The specimen was PBMCs. Every receptor here comes from a woman aged 18-29 years in good health and CMV-seronegative. The CDR3 runs from the conserved cysteine through the conserved F or W.

CDR3 protein: CASSLFQGTHRDEQYF
V gene: TRBV28
J gene: TRBJ2-7

CDR3 protein: CASSLDVRSGRALSYEQYF
V gene: TRBV5-8
J gene: TRBJ2-7

CDR3 protein: CASSLSRDTNTEAFF
V gene: TRBV27
J gene: TRBJ1-1

CDR3 protein: CASSLRVDEQFF
V gene: TRBV11-2
J gene: TRBJ2-1

CDR3 protein: CASSQDVGGHTDTQYF
V gene: TRBV14
J gene: TRBJ2-3

CDR3 protein: CASSWGLAGDYEQYF
V gene: TRBV2
J gene: TRBJ2-7

CDR3 protein: CASSEGTGMRNTEAFF
V gene: TRBV19
J gene: TRBJ1-1

CDR3 protein: CASSILGGAGNTIYF
V gene: TRBV19
J gene: TRBJ1-3

CDR3 protein: CASSLETGTYEQYF
V gene: TRBV11-2
J gene: TRBJ2-7

CDR3 protein: CASSFGTVNYGYTF
V gene: TRBV28
J gene: TRBJ1-2

CDR3 protein: CASSEDRDKDEQYF
V gene: TRBV6-1
J gene: TRBJ2-7

CDR3 protein: CASSFRPPGNQPQHF
V gene: TRBV27
J gene: TRBJ1-5

CDR3 protein: CASSQDPTRETQYF
V gene: TRBV4-1
J gene: TRBJ2-5

CDR3 protein: CASSHGLAGTTDTQYF
V gene: TRBV4-1
J gene: TRBJ2-3

CDR3 protein: CASSPFRDSYEQYF
V gene: TRBV4-1
J gene: TRBJ2-7

CDR3 protein: CASSPWTSGGLSSYNEQFF
V gene: TRBV27
J gene: TRBJ2-1

CDR3 protein: CASSGNEYTQYF
V gene: TRBV7-2
J gene: TRBJ2-3

CDR3 protein: CASSPSTGMSSGNTIYF
V gene: TRBV5-1
J gene: TRBJ1-3

CDR3 protein: CASSLVAGYEQFF
V gene: TRBV5-1
J gene: TRBJ2-1

CDR3 protein: CASSLREWGGTEAFF
V gene: TRBV7-8
J gene: TRBJ1-1

CDR3 protein: CAAGGPYNEQFF
V gene: TRBV28
J gene: TRBJ2-1

CDR3 protein: CASSKRQEIMNTEAFF
V gene: TRBV28
J gene: TRBJ1-1

CDR3 protein: CASTGRRENTEAFF
V gene: TRBV6-5
J gene: TRBJ1-1

CDR3 protein: CASSLAFRGRGTEAFF
V gene: TRBV5-1
J gene: TRBJ1-1

CDR3 protein: CASSWSAYEQYF
V gene: TRBV7-2
J gene: TRBJ2-7

CDR3 protein: CASSLEGTGVGSPLHF
V gene: TRBV5-4
J gene: TRBJ1-6

CDR3 protein: CASSQLMQGMTNEKLFF
V gene: TRBV4-1
J gene: TRBJ1-4

CDR3 protein: CASRNDRVRQYF
V gene: TRBV7-2
J gene: TRBJ2-3

CDR3 protein: CASSRAGTERNNEQFF
V gene: TRBV4-2
J gene: TRBJ2-1

CDR3 protein: CASSQSGTGAYGYTF
V gene: TRBV27
J gene: TRBJ1-2

CDR3 protein: CASSPYRRPFTYEQYF
V gene: TRBV23-1
J gene: TRBJ2-7

CDR3 protein: CAISKGQGFDEKLFF
V gene: TRBV10-3
J gene: TRBJ1-4

CDR3 protein: CASSFGQGLYEQYF
V gene: TRBV5-1
J gene: TRBJ2-7

CDR3 protein: CASSFRDRGRLGTEAFF
V gene: TRBV5-1
J gene: TRBJ1-1

CDR3 protein: CASSIQTGYEQYF
V gene: TRBV19
J gene: TRBJ2-7

CDR3 protein: CEPPRSYNEQFF
V gene: TRBV6-5
J gene: TRBJ2-1

CDR3 protein: CASSVAGAPLGNEQFF
V gene: TRBV9
J gene: TRBJ2-1

CDR3 protein: CASSFGQGAGRTAFF
V gene: TRBV5-5
J gene: TRBJ1-1

CDR3 protein: CASGDPGKAYGYTF
V gene: TRBV6-5
J gene: TRBJ1-2

CDR3 protein: CASSSGSEHTDTQYF
V gene: TRBV5-4
J gene: TRBJ2-3

CDR3 protein: CASSSAQGTYYEQYF
V gene: TRBV5-1
J gene: TRBJ2-7